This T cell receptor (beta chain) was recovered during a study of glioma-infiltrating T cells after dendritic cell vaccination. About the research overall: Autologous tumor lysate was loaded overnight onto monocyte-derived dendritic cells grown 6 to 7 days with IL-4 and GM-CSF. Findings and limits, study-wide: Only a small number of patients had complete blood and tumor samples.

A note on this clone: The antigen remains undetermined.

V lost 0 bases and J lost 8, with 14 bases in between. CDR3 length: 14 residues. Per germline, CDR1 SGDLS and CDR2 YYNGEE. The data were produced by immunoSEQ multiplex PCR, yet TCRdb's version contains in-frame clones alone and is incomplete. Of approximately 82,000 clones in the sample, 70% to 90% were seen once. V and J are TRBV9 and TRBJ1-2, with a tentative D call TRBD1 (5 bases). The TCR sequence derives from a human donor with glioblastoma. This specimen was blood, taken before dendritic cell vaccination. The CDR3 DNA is TGTGCCAGCAGCGTAGGAGGAGGGGCGAGGGGCTACACCTTC. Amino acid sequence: CASSVGGGARGYTF.